This T cell receptor beta chain was obtained from a study of early T cells in non-severe SARS-CoV-2 infection. Study conclusions and caveats: Anti-spike CD8 responses were favored in VDJdb matching, and private and CD4 specificities were missed.

Via MiXCR, TCRdb re-called the 5' RACE reads, giving one row per CDR3 protein. The profile shows 83,000 or so distinct CDR3 sequences, under 11% of them singletons. The germline V gene encodes CDR1 SEHNR and CDR2 FQNEAQ (reference sequence). With 1 base removed from V and 6 bases from J, the gap between germline ends came to 13 bases. The CDR3 extends over 14 amino acids. This clonotype was found many times. Its antigen is as yet unknown. The sequence came from an adult who was a healthcare worker with PCR-confirmed SARS-CoV-2 infection or an uninfected control (not recorded which). The source material was whole blood, sampled at baseline. The chain joins TRBV7-9 to TRBJ2-7; maybe TRBD2 (5 bases). The CDR3 sequence: CASSLGSGVSEQYF. DNA of the CDR3: TGTGCCAGCAGCTTAGGTTCCGGGGTTAGCGAGCAGTACTTC.